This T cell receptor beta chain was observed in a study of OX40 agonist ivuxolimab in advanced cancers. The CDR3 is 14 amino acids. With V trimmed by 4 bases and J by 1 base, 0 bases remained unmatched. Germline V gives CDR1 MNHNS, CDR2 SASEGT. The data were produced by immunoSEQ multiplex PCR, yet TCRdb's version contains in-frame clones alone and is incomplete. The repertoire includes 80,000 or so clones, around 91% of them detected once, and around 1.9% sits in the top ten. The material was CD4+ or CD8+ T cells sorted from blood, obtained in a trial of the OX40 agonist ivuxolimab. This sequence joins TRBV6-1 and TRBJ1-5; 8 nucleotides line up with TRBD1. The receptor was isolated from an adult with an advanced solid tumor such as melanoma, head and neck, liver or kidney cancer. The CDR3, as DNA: TGTGCCAGCAGTGGGACAGGGAGCAATCAGCCCCAGCATTTT. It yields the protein CASSGTGSNQPQHF.